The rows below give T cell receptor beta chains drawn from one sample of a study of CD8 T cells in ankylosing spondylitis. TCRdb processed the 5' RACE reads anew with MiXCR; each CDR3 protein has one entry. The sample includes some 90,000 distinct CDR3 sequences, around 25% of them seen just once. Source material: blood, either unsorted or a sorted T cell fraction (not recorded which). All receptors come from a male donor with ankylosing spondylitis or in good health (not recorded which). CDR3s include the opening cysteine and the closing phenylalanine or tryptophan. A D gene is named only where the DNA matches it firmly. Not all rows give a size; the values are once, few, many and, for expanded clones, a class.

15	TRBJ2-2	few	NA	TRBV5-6	CASSRAGGNTGELFF	TGTGCCAGCAGCCGAGCTGGGGGTAACACCGGGGAGCTGTTTTTT
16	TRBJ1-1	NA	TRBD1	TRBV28	CASIDPGQGENTEAFF	TGTGCCAGCATCGATCCGGGACAGGGGGAGAACACTGAAGCTTTCTTT
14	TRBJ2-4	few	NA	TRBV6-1	CASSSGTNKNIQYF	TGTGCCAGCAGCTCCGGGACAAACAAAAACATTCAGTACTTC
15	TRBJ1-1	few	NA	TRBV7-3	CASSPDGRLNTEAFF	TGTGCCAGCAGCCCCGACGGAAGACTGAACACTGAAGCTTTCTTT
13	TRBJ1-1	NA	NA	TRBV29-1	CSGGGGLNTEAFF	TGCAGCGGCGGCGGAGGATTGAACACTGAAGCTTTCTTT
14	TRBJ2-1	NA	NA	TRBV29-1	CSVAGRISYNEQFF	TGCAGCGTTGCTGGCAGAATCTCCTACAATGAGCAGTTCTTC
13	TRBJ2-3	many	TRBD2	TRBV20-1	CSPGDSGRDTQYF	TGCAGTCCAGGGGATAGCGGGAGAGATACGCAGTATTTT
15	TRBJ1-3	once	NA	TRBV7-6	CASSLDPGIGNTIYF	TGTGCCAGCAGCTTAGATCCAGGCATTGGAAACACCATATATTTT
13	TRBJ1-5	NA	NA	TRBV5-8	CANSYRGGQPQHF	TGTGCCAACAGCTATCGAGGGGGACAGCCCCAGCATTTT
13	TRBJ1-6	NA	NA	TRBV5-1	CASSLEWGSPLHF	TGCGCCAGCAGCTTGGAATGGGGTTCGCCCCTCCACTTT
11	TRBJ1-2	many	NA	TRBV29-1	CSVERSLGYTF	TGCAGCGTTGAACGTTCCCTAGGCTACACCTTC
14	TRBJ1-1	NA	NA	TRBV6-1	CASSEEGYSTEAFF	TGTGCCAGCAGTGAAGAGGGGTACTCCACTGAAGCTTTCTTT
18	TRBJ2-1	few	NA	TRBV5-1	CASSLGAGAVSSYNEQFF	TGCGCCAGCAGCCTGGGGGCCGGAGCGGTGAGCTCCTACAATGAGCAGTTCTTC
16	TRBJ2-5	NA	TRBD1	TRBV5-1	CASSPWRTGSTETQYF	TGCGCCAGCAGCCCGTGGCGGACAGGGTCGACGGAGACCCAGTACTTC
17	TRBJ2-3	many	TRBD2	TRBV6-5	CASSYSYRIDLAGLLYF	TGTGCCAGCAGTTACTCCTATCGAATCGATCTAGCGGGACTTCTGTATTTT
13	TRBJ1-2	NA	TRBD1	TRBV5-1	CASSAPTGDVYTF	TGCGCCAGCAGCGCCCCCACAGGGGACGTCTACACCTTC
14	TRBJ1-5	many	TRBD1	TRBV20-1	CSASPTGARQPQHF	TGCAGTGCTAGCCCCACAGGGGCTCGTCAGCCCCAGCATTTT
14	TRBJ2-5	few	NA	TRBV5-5	CASSLGPSQETQYF	TGTGCCAGCAGCTTGGGCCCATCTCAAGAGACCCAGTACTTC